This T cell receptor (beta chain) appears in the sequencing data of a study of blood T cell repertoires in COVID-19. Looking at the study overall: COVID-19 samples from acute and convalescent phases originated in the United States, Italy and Spain. Sources were T cells, B-cell-depleted T cells, or PBMCs; the material itself was cDNA or gDNA.

The CDR3 runs to 15 residues. V shed 5 bases and J 2 bases; nucleotides not matched to a gene: 5. Germline V gene sequence: CDR1 SGHTA, CDR2 FQGNSA. The table came from immunoSEQ multiplex PCR; TCRdb's copy has only in-frame clones and leaves some out. Found here are under 150,000 clones, 70% to 90% of them singletons; the top ten hold 6.2%. Donors were grouped by their self-reported clinical history. Donors in Cohort 3 who had recovered were those with two negative PCRs, healthcare professional clearance, or resolution of their symptoms. Material for sequencing was PBMCs or T cells enriched from blood (not recorded which). This TCR was recovered from a woman between 40 and 55 years old who had recovered from COVID-19. V gene TRBV7-2 combines with J gene TRBJ2-1; TRBD1 matches at 8 bases. The CDR3 DNA reads as TGTGCCAGCAGCCTTGGACAGGGTCCCTACAATGAGCAGTTCTTC. Amino acids: CASSLGQGPYNEQFF. The full variable domain, with the rest looked up from reference TRBV7-2 and TRBJ2-1, is GAGVSQSPSNKVTEKGKDVELRCDPISGHTALYWYRQSLGQGLEFLIYFQGNSAPDKSGLPSDRFSAERTGGSVSTLTIQRTQQEDSAVYLCASSLGQGPYNEQFFGPGTRLTVL.